The 19 T cell receptor beta chains presented below share a single source sample, sequenced in a study of vaccination effects on CD4 cells after COVID-19. Their antigens remain unidentified. The protocol was immunoSEQ multiplex PCR, while the TCRdb copy is restricted to in-frame clones and leaves out a portion. The table includes approximately 28,000 clones, about 67% detected once. Viral peptide pools were used in the ViraFEST assay to expand antigen-specific CD4+ T cells, and sequencing came afterward. Subsequent to a culture period of nine to ten days, CD4+ T cells were isolated. Every participant took two doses of the BNT162b2 or mRNA-1273 vaccine. Sample: CD4+ T cells from PBMCs cultured with HCoV-NL63 spike peptides, taken after COVID-19 vaccination. The receptors were sampled from a human donor who received a COVID-19 vaccine.

The chain joins TRBV5-1 to TRBJ1-3; D is unresolved. Germline V lookup: CDR1 SGHRS, CDR2 YFSETQ. This CDR3 has 14 amino acids. Trimming removed 2 bases from V and 0 bases from J, with 6 bases in between. This chain's CDR3 is CASSFGSSGNTIYF. As DNA, the CDR3 is TGCGCCAGCAGCTTTGGGTCCTCTGGAAACACCATATATTTT.

The sample holds a few counts of this clone. The chain carries TRBV5-1 and TRBJ1-1, with a tentative D call TRBD1 (5 bases). Trimming pared 3 bases from V and 2 bases from J, leaving 11 bases between. The germline V gene has CDR1 SGHRS and CDR2 YFSETQ. The CDR3 has 14 residues. In DNA form, the CDR3 reads TGCGCCAGCAGCTCATATACAGGAAACACTGAAGCTTTCTTT. Encoded protein: CASSSYTGNTEAFF.

The V and J genes are TRBV30 and TRBJ2-7, with 10 bases aligning to TRBD1. CDR1 GTSNPN and CDR2 SVGIG come from the germline V gene (reference sequence). V was clipped by 2 bases and J by 6 bases; unmatched bases: 7. The CDR3 runs 14 residues. The CDR3 spells CAWSPGQGIGEQYF. CDR3 sequence (DNA): TGTGCCTGGAGTCCGGGACAGGGGATTGGCGAGCAGTACTTC.

The rearrangement joins TRBV29-1 to TRBJ1-2; D is unclear. Trimming cost V 6 bases and J 5 bases, with 10 bases left between them. The CDR3 length is 11 residues. Germline CDR1 reads SQVTM; CDR2 reads ANQGSEA. CDR3 protein: CSVRNGYGYTF. As DNA, the CDR3 is TGCAGCGTCCGAAACGGGTATGGCTACACCTTC.

The genes are TRBV23-1 and TRBJ2-7; the match to TRBD1 covers 8 bases. TRBV23-1 is an ORF, with its function uncertain. This CDR3 is 17 amino acids long. Trimming at V came to 0 bases and at J to 1 base, leaving 8 bases not matched to a gene. CDR3: CASSQSGRTGRSYEQYF. The CDR3 DNA is TGCGCCAGCAGTCAATCGGGAAGGACAGGGAGATCCTACGAGCAGTACTTC.

This clone appeared once. This chain links TRBV18 with TRBJ2-7; D call uncertain. Germline CDR1 KGHSH, CDR2 LQKENI. The CDR3 is made up of 16 amino acids. The germline V and J ends were trimmed by 0 bases and 2 bases, with 14 bases remaining between them. For the CDR3, the DNA is TGTGCCAGCTCACCACCGAGTTTAAGCGACGCCTACGAGCAGTACTTC. Translated: CASSPPSLSDAYEQYF.

This chain links TRBV2 with TRBJ1-5; no clear D. V was clipped by 2 bases and J by 3 bases, with 8 bases between them. CDR3 size: 14 residues. Germline lookup yields CDR1 SNHLY and CDR2 FYNNEI. The CDR3 DNA is TGTGCCAGCAGTGAATCGGGTTTCAATCAGCCCCAGCATTTT. Translation gives CASSESGFNQPQHF. Looking up the rest from reference TRBV2 and TRBJ1-5 gives the full variable domain: EPEVTQTPSHQVTQMGQEVILRCVPISNHLYFYWYRQILGQKVEFLVSFYNNEISEKSEIFDDQFSVERPDGSNFTLKIRSTKLEDSAMYFCASSESGFNQPQHFGDGTRLSIL.

This clone was detected a few times. The gene calls are TRBV3-1 (or the pseudogene TRBV3-2) and TRBJ1-2, with D hard to call. Looked up from germline, CDR1 is LGHDT and CDR2 is YNNKEL (reference sequence). V was clipped by 4 bases and J by 8 bases, with 11 bases between them. The CDR3 runs 12 residues. CDR3 region: CASSPPSGGYTF. The CDR3 DNA sequence: TGTGCCAGCAGCCCACCCTCGGGAGGCTACACCTTC.

This chain joins TRBV19 and TRBJ2-1, with TRBD1 matching over 7 bases. This CDR3 has 15 residues. Germline trimming cut 5 bases from V and 2 bases from J; bases unmatched to any gene: 6. Germline values: CDR1 LNHDA, CDR2 SQIVND (reference sequence). The CDR3 region has the DNA TGTGCCAGTAGTGACAGGGACAGCACCTACAATGAGCAGTTCTTC. This sequence encodes CASSDRDSTYNEQFF. Supplemented by reference TRBV19 and TRBJ2-1, the full variable domain reads DGGITQSPKYLFRKEGQNVTLSCEQNLNHDAMYWYRQDPGQGLRLIYYSQIVNDFQKGDIAEGYSVSREKKESFPLTVTSAQKNPTAFYLCASSDRDSTYNEQFFGPGTRLTVL.

This clone is a singleton in its sample. The chain carries TRBV14 and TRBJ1-6, with 8 positions matching TRBD1. This CDR3 has 15 amino acids. The V gene's germline CDR1 is SGHDN and CDR2 FVKESK. V lost 2 bases to trimming and J lost 10 bases; unmatched junction nucleotides: 7. CDR3 residues: CASSQSSGGLSPLHF. The CDR3 nucleotides are TGTGCCAGCAGCCAATCCTCAGGGGGCCTATCACCCCTCCACTTT.

This chain links TRBV7-2 with TRBJ2-7; 8 bases line up with TRBD2. The CDR3 spans 15 residues. Germline CDR1 reads SGHTA; CDR2 reads FQGNSA. V dropped 0 bases and J dropped 4; count of bases not matched to a gene: 5. CDR3 sequence reads: CASSLALSGAYEQYF. CDR3 bases: TGTGCCAGCAGCTTAGCGCTTAGCGGGGCATACGAGCAGTACTTC.

CDR3 coding DNA: TGTGCCAGCCTAGGAATACGGGGGGGTATGGAGACCCAGTACTTC. Translating it yields CASLGIRGGMETQYF. This chain joins TRBV27 and TRBJ2-5; TRBD2 agrees at 8 bases. This CDR3 comprises 15 residues. Germline lookup yields CDR1 MNHEY and CDR2 SMNVEV (reference sequence). V trimming: 8 bases; J trimming: 5 bases; junction bases outside the gene matches: 13.

The V gene is TRBV10-2, the J gene TRBJ1-2; the D gene is possibly TRBD1 (5 bases). The germline V gene encodes CDR1 WSHSY and CDR2 SAAADI. The V end was cut by 3 bases, the J end by 5 bases, with 10 bases between. The CDR3 length is 13 residues. The CDR3 region has the DNA TGCGCCAGCAGTGACAGGGCCGGGTATGGCTACACCTTC. Translation gives CASSDRAGYGYTF.

The rearrangement joins TRBV6-5 to TRBJ2-3, with D unclear. This CDR3 has 13 amino acids. Trimming removed 6 bases from V and 0 bases from J, with 7 bases in between. From germline, CDR1 is MNHEY and CDR2 SVGAGI. Here the CDR3 reads CASSAHSTDTQYF. CDR3 sequence (DNA): TGTGCCAGCAGCGCGCATAGCACAGATACGCAGTATTTT.

V gene TRBV29-1 combines with J gene TRBJ2-5; possibly TRBD2 for D (7 bases). The length of the CDR3 is 13 residues. CDR1 is SQVTM, CDR2 ANQGSEA, per germline. V lost 6 bases, J lost 5 bases, and 16 bases lay in between. CDR3 sequence (DNA): TGCAGCGTCGTGGGGGGGGGCGCGGAGACCCAGTACTTC. Its protein is CSVVGGGAETQYF.

The rearrangement links TRBV27 to TRBJ1-4; D gene unclear. V shed 6 bases and J shed 7 bases, with 9 bases lying between them. The CDR3 spans 12 residues. The germline V gene encodes CDR1 MNHEY and CDR2 SMNVEV (reference sequence). Here the CDR3 reads CASRGLGEKLFF. The CDR3 nucleotides read TGTGCCAGCAGGGGCTTAGGTGAAAAACTGTTTTTT.

In nucleotides, the CDR3 is TGCGCCAGCAGCTTGTCCGGGGTGACTGGAAACACCATATATTTT. Its protein is CASSLSGVTGNTIYF. The chain employs TRBV5-1 and TRBJ1-3; D gene unclear. V lost 1 base and J 2 bases, leaving 10 bases between the germline ends. This CDR3 contains 15 residues. The germline V gene encodes CDR1 SGHRS and CDR2 YFSETQ.

The genes are TRBV27 and TRBJ2-5, with TRBD2 as a possible D gene (6 bases). The CDR3 covers 15 residues. The V end lost 2 bases, the J end lost 5 bases, and 15 bases lay between the germline ends. Per germline, CDR1 MNHEY and CDR2 SMNVEV (reference sequence). CDR3 loop: CASSLLAAGWETQYF. The CDR3 bases are TGTGCCAGCAGTTTACTCGCTGCGGGATGGGAGACCCAGTACTTC.

This clone was seen once. V is TRBV2 and J is TRBJ1-1; D unresolved. Germline V gene lookup returns CDR1 SNHLY and CDR2 FYNNEI. V was shortened by 4 bases and J by 3 bases, with 12 bases between the two germline ends. The CDR3 length is 14 residues. The CDR3: CASSVLSEDTEAFF. As DNA, the CDR3 is TGTGCCAGCAGTGTGCTTTCAGAGGACACTGAAGCTTTCTTT. Supplemented by reference TRBV2 and TRBJ1-1, the full variable domain reads EPEVTQTPSHQVTQMGQEVILRCVPISNHLYFYWYRQILGQKVEFLVSFYNNEISEKSEIFDDQFSVERPDGSNFTLKIRSTKLEDSAMYFCASSVLSEDTEAFFGQGTRLTVV.